The 13 T cell receptor beta chains presented below share a single source sample, sequenced in a study of T cell responses to AZD1222 COVID-19 vaccine. The assay was immunoSEQ multiplex PCR, and TCRdb's table has in-frame clones only and misses some. The table records about 180,000 clones, about 90% of them present only once. Sequencing was performed on peripheral blood, taken 28 days after the second AZD1222 dose. The receptors stem from an adult who received the AZD1222 COVID-19 vaccine.

The chain combines TRBV7-8 with TRBJ2-7, with 8 bases aligning to TRBD1. Unmatched junction bases numbered 5, after V lost 3 bases and J lost 7 bases. This CDR3 has 13 residues. The germline gives CDR1 SGHVS, CDR2 FQNEAQ. The CDR3 DNA reads TGTGCCAGCAGCTTTACCGGGACAGGAGAGCAGTACTTC. This translates into CASSFTGTGEQYF.

This clone has more than one count but fewer than ten. The chain joins TRBV19 to TRBJ1-5; 7 bases match TRBD1. V was pared by 6 bases and J by 9 bases, with 11 bases of the junction left unmatched. The CDR3 is made up of 14 amino acids. Germline values: CDR1 LNHDA, CDR2 SQIVND (reference sequence). CDR3 residues: CASSHVGDSRPQHF. Here the CDR3 DNA reads TGTGCCAGTAGCCACGTTGGGGACAGCCGGCCCCAGCATTTT.

The chain recombines TRBV23-1 with TRBJ1-2, with D unresolved. TRBV23-1 is an open reading frame whose function is uncertain. CDR3 length: 14 amino acids. The V end was cut by 2 bases, the J end by 5 bases, with 12 bases between. Written as DNA, the CDR3 is TGCGCCAGCAGTCAAGAAAAAGGGAATTATGGCTACACCTTC. As protein: CASSQEKGNYGYTF.

V is TRBV5-1 and J is TRBJ2-7; 8 positions match TRBD1. V lost 2 bases and J lost 7; bases outside the gene matches: 5. This CDR3 has 13 amino acids. CDR1 SGHRS and CDR2 YFSETQ come from the germline V gene. The CDR3 nucleotides read TGCGCCAGCAGCTTCCAGGGGGCGAATGAGCAGTACTTC. This gives the protein CASSFQGANEQYF.

The gene calls are TRBV7-3 and TRBJ1-3; maybe TRBD1 (6 bases). This CDR3 comprises 11 residues. In germline, CDR1 is SGHTA, CDR2 FQGTGA. With 6 bases removed from V and 9 bases from J, the gap between germline ends came to 9 bases. The CDR3 region has the DNA TGTGCCAGCAGTAGAGGGGGCACCATATATTTT. Protein sequence: CASSRGGTIYF.

The J gene is TRBJ1-2, the V gene TRBV28, with D possibly being TRBD1 (6 bases). The CDR3 runs to 13 residues. Germline V CDR1 and CDR2: MDHEN, SYDVKM. V lost 3 bases to trimming and J lost 3 bases, with 8 bases between them. The DNA of the CDR3 is TGTGCCAGCAGTTTCCAGGGGTACTATGGCTACACCTTC. Translated: CASSFQGYYGYTF.

The chain joins TRBV19 to TRBJ2-7, with 8 bases fitting TRBD1. CDR3 length equals 15 residues. V shed 5 bases and J 3 bases; nucleotides not matched to a gene: 9. The germline gives CDR1 LNHDA, CDR2 SQIVND (reference sequence). This chain's CDR3 is CASSATVQGGYEQYF. DNA for the CDR3: TGTGCCAGTAGTGCGACCGTACAGGGGGGCTACGAGCAGTACTTC.

This chain uses TRBV30 with TRBJ2-3; D gene ambiguous. The CDR3 is 15 amino acids. Trimming took 7 bases from V and 0 from J, leaving 17 bases between them. Germline CDR1 reads GTSNPN; CDR2 reads SVGIG (reference sequence). CDR3 in amino acids: CASADGSTSTDTQYF. CDR3 coding DNA: TGTGCCTCCGCGGACGGAAGCACTAGCACAGATACGCAGTATTTT.

V gene TRBV3-1 (or the pseudogene TRBV3-2) combines with J gene TRBJ1-3; 7 nucleotides line up with TRBD1. The J segment lost 0 bases and the V segment lost 4 bases, leaving 12 bases of the junction unmatched. The CDR3 is 18 residues long. The germline V gene encodes CDR1 LGHDT and CDR2 YNNKEL (reference sequence). The CDR3 spells CASSPGQPFVGSGNTIYF. The CDR3 DNA is TGTGCCAGCAGCCCGGGACAGCCCTTTGTCGGCTCTGGAAACACCATATATTTT.

This chain uses TRBV7-3 with TRBJ2-1, with TRBD2 identical over 14 bases. The CDR3 runs 15 residues. The J segment lost 8 bases and the V segment lost 3 bases, leaving 3 bases of the junction unmatched. Germline V gene lookup returns CDR1 SGHTA and CDR2 FQGTGA. The CDR3 coding sequence is TGTGCCAGCAGCTTGGGACTAGCGGGGGTCGATGAGCAGTTCTTC. Protein product: CASSLGLAGVDEQFF.

This rearrangement joins TRBV7-2 to TRBJ1-5, with D unclear. Germline V gene sequence: CDR1 SGHTA, CDR2 FQGNSA. The CDR3 totals 15 residues. V was trimmed by 0 bases and J by 4 bases, leaving 10 bases between them. In DNA form, the CDR3 reads TGTGCCAGCAGCTTAGCAGTGTCGGTGAATCAGCCCCAGCATTTT. This codes for CASSLAVSVNQPQHF.

The rearrangement joins TRBV3-1 (or the pseudogene TRBV3-2) to TRBJ1-6; TRBD1 agrees at 10 bases. The germline CDR1 and CDR2 sequences are LGHDT and YNNKEL (reference sequence). The CDR3 contains 14 residues. V trimming: 5 bases; J trimming: 9 bases; junction bases outside the gene matches: 4. The CDR3 protein is CASSGGTGASPLHF. CDR3 coding DNA: TGTGCCAGCAGCGGCGGGACAGGGGCTTCACCCCTCCACTTT.

This clone was recorded once. The chain joins TRBV19 to TRBJ1-1, with D unresolved. The germline V and J ends were trimmed by 1 base and 5 bases, with 14 bases remaining between them. This CDR3 has 15 amino acids. Germline V gene sequence: CDR1 LNHDA, CDR2 SQIVND (reference sequence). CDR3 bases: TGTGCCAGTAGTATAGGGGCGGTTAGAGGGACTGAAGCTTTCTTT. Translation: CASSIGAVRGTEAFF.